One and the same sample provided the 24 T cell receptor beta chains below, sequenced in a study of blood T cell repertoires in COVID-19. Libraries were prepared by immunoSEQ multiplex PCR; TCRdb keeps only in-frame clonotypes and omits some of them. Of about 50,000 clones in the sample, more than 75% were seen once. The source material was peripheral blood. The receptors stem from a human donor in a cohort sampled during active COVID-19.

This rearrangement joins TRBV6-5 to TRBJ1-1, with 9 bases lining up with TRBD1. V dropped 7 bases and J dropped 3; count of bases not matched to a gene: 6. CDR1 MNHEY and CDR2 SVGAGI come from the germline V gene. This CDR3 region has 14 residues. The CDR3 sequence: CASKSDRGYTEAFF. In DNA, the CDR3 is TGTGCCAGCAAGAGTGACAGGGGGTACACTGAAGCTTTCTTT.

CDR3 sequence: CASRSGNTEAFF. CDR3 in DNA: TGTGCCAGCAGGAGTGGGAACACTGAAGCTTTCTTT. V gene TRBV6-5 combines with J gene TRBJ1-1; D uncertain. In germline, CDR1 is MNHEY, CDR2 SVGAGI. V was cut by 6 bases and J by 1 base, with 6 bases left in between. The CDR3 sequence is 12 residues long.

This chain's CDR3 is CATSRASGTLGTEAFF. In DNA, the CDR3 is TGTGCCACCAGCAGAGCTTCGGGGACACTAGGCACTGAAGCTTTCTTT. V gene TRBV15 combines with J gene TRBJ1-1, with D perhaps TRBD1 (6 bases). CDR1 and CDR2 from the germline V gene are LNHNV and YYDKDF (reference sequence). The CDR3 sequence is 16 residues long. Trimming cost V 1 base and J 4 bases, with 16 bases left between them.

V gene TRBV27 combines with J gene TRBJ1-6; D unresolved. CDR3 size: 15 residues. Germline V gene lookup returns CDR1 MNHEY and CDR2 SMNVEV (reference sequence). The V gene lost 6 bases and the J gene lost 0 bases, with 9 bases spanning the gap. CDR3 protein: CASSERSSYNSPLHF. The CDR3 DNA is TGTGCCAGCAGCGAAAGGAGCTCCTATAATTCACCCCTCCACTTT.

The chain has TRBV18 and TRBJ1-1; 8 nucleotides match TRBD1. The CDR3 runs to 14 residues. In germline, CDR1 is KGHSH, CDR2 LQKENI. Trimming at V came to 5 bases and at J to 1 base, leaving 3 bases not matched to a gene. Here the CDR3 DNA reads TGTGCCAGCTCAATTGGGACAGGGAACACTGAAGCTTTCTTT. Amino acid sequence: CASSIGTGNTEAFF.

The rearrangement joins TRBV7-8 to TRBJ1-1; D might be TRBD1 (5 bases). Germline V gene sequence: CDR1 SGHVS, CDR2 FQNEAQ. The V and J ends lost 5 bases and 1 base respectively, with 11 bases between them. The length of the CDR3 is 14 residues. This CDR3 reads CASSLTGQNTEAFF. DNA of the CDR3: TGTGCCAGCAGCCTAACAGGACAGAACACTGAAGCTTTCTTT.

This chain uses TRBV6-1 with TRBJ2-1; TRBD2 matches 7 bases. The junction had 0 bases not matched to a gene; V was cut back by 1 base and J by 0 bases. This CDR3 comprises 15 residues. Germline V lookup: CDR1 MNHNS, CDR2 SASEGT. CDR3 nucleotide sequence: TGTGCCAGCAGTGAAGTAGCGGGCTCCTACAATGAGCAGTTCTTC. This gives the protein CASSEVAGSYNEQFF.

J is TRBJ1-4 and V is TRBV29-1; weak D call: TRBD1 (6 bases). Germline V gene data show CDR1 as SQVTM and CDR2 as ANQGSEA. Trimming took off 7 bases at V and 4 bases at J, with 10 bases between the two ends. The CDR3 consists of 12 residues. CDR3 in DNA: TGCAGCGCGGACAGCGGTAATGAAAAACTGTTTTTT. As protein: CSADSGNEKLFF.

The CDR3 spells CASSLSGLEEQFF. The DNA for the CDR3 is TGTGCCAGCAGCTTGAGTGGTTTGGAGGAGCAGTTCTTC. The chain employs TRBV11-2 and TRBJ2-1; D gene unclear. The V gene's germline CDR1 is SGHAT and CDR2 FQNNGV. Trimming cost V 3 bases and J 10 bases, with 13 bases left between them. The CDR3 extends over 13 amino acids.

A few counts support this clone. DNA for the CDR3: TGTGCCAGCAACCGACTAGCGGGAGCGGGTAATGAGCAGTTCTTC. Translated: CASNRLAGAGNEQFF. The genes are TRBV7-9 and TRBJ2-1; TRBD2 agrees at 12 bases. CDR1 and CDR2 from the germline V gene are SEHNR and FQNEAQ (reference sequence). Germline trimming cut 7 bases from V and 7 bases from J; bases unmatched to any gene: 8. CDR3 length: 15 residues.

The V and J genes are TRBV27 and TRBJ1-3; D remains ambiguous. This CDR3 is 14 amino acids long. Germline V gives CDR1 MNHEY, CDR2 SMNVEV (reference sequence). Trimming shortened V by 6 bases and J by 4 bases, and 13 bases separated the two germline ends. CDR3 bases: TGTGCCAGCAGGCCCGAGGGATGGGGAAACACCATATATTTT. Its protein product is CASRPEGWGNTIYF.

The gene calls are TRBV25-1 and TRBJ1-5; D may be TRBD1 (6 bases). The germline V and J ends were trimmed by 1 base and 16 bases, with 14 bases remaining between them. The germline V gene encodes CDR1 MGHDK and CDR2 SYGVNS. The CDR3 spans 12 residues. The CDR3 region is CASSELRGSLHF. CDR3 DNA: TGTGCCAGCAGTGAATTGAGGGGGAGTTTACATTTT.

The chain has TRBV30 and TRBJ2-7; 8 nucleotides match TRBD2. With 2 bases clipped from V and 2 bases from J, the junction kept 5 bases outside the gene matches. Germline V lookup: CDR1 GTSNPN, CDR2 SVGIG (reference sequence). CDR3 length equals 14 residues. CDR3 nucleotides: TGTGCCTGGAGTAGAGACGGGGGGGCCTACGAGCAGTACTTC. It codes for CAWSRDGGAYEQYF.

The J gene is TRBJ2-7, the V gene TRBV11-3; perhaps TRBD1 as D (5 bases). This CDR3 region has 13 residues. Trimming shortened V by 1 base and J by 5 bases, and 9 bases separated the two germline ends. Germline values: CDR1 SGHNT, CDR2 YENEEA. In DNA form, the CDR3 reads TGTGCCAGCAGCTTAGTTTTGGGGCACGAGCAGTACTTC. Its protein product is CASSLVLGHEQYF.

Of note for this clone: One end of the junction does not line up with germline, which may come from a read error. The V call is TRBV5-1, the J call TRBJ2-6, with D hard to call. Germline CDR1 SGHRS, CDR2 YFSETQ. There are 17 residues in the CDR3. The CDR3 DNA is TGCGCCAGCAGTTTGGGGATTGACATCTCTGGGGCCAACGTCCTGACTTTC. This encodes CASSLGIDISGANVLTF.

The chain links TRBV19 to TRBJ1-1; D remains unclear. The CDR3 is made up of 13 amino acids. Germline CDR1 is LNHDA and CDR2 is SQIVND (reference sequence). V was trimmed by 5 bases and J by 1 base, leaving 8 bases between them. CDR3 loop: CASSYAGNTEAFF. For the CDR3, the DNA is TGTGCCAGTAGTTATGCAGGGAACACTGAAGCTTTCTTT.

The chain employs TRBV5-4 and TRBJ2-2; 10 nucleotides agree with TRBD2. The trim removed 0 bases at V and 7 bases at J, leaving 3 bases unmatched. This CDR3 comprises 15 residues. Germline loops: CDR1 SGHNT, CDR2 YYREEE (reference sequence). This CDR3 is CASSLVLAGVGELFF. DNA for the CDR3: TGTGCCAGCAGCTTGGTCCTAGCGGGAGTCGGGGAGCTGTTTTTT.

The J gene is TRBJ2-5, the V gene TRBV7-3, with D perhaps matching TRBD1 (7 bases). Germline lookup yields CDR1 SGHTA and CDR2 FQGTGA. This CDR3 is 16 amino acids long. V was cut by 2 bases and J by 5 bases, with 18 bases left in between. CDR3 DNA: TGTGCCAGCAGCTTAGGAGGGGGCGCGTCAAGGGAGACCCAGTACTTC. Amino acids: CASSLGGGASRETQYF.

The V and J genes are TRBV5-1 and TRBJ2-2; maybe TRBD1 (5 bases). Germline CDR1 is SGHRS and CDR2 is YFSETQ. The CDR3 totals 13 residues. V shed 5 bases and J shed 6 bases, with 11 bases lying between them. In nucleotides, the CDR3 is TGCGCCAGCAGTAGGGGCGCGGCCGGGGAGCTGTTTTTT. It specifies CASSRGAAGELFF.

This chain connects TRBV2 to TRBJ1-5; D is unclear. V shed 7 bases and J shed 11 bases, with 15 bases lying between them. CDR3 length: 12 residues. In germline, CDR1 is SNHLY, CDR2 FYNNEI. CDR3 residues: CASNILSEAQHF. CDR3 nucleotides: TGTGCCAGCAATATATTATCAGAGGCCCAGCATTTT.

The chain uses TRBV24-1 and TRBJ2-1, with 9 bases fitting TRBD1. Trimming removed 1 base from V and 5 bases from J; junction bases left unmatched: 5. Germline-derived CDR1 and CDR2 are KGHDR and SFDVKD. The CDR3 runs to 16 residues. CDR3 DNA: TGTGCCACCAGTGATTTACAGGGGGCCCTAAACAATGAGCAGTTCTTC. Translation gives CATSDLQGALNNEQFF.

The gene calls are TRBV15 and TRBJ2-7; weak D call: TRBD1 (5 bases). Deletions cut 3 bases from V and 4 bases from J, with 13 bases between. CDR3 length: 14 residues. Germline assignment: CDR1 LNHNV and CDR2 YYDKDF (reference sequence). The CDR3: CATSRTQTVYEQYF. In nucleotides, the CDR3 is TGTGCCACCAGCAGGACGCAGACAGTATACGAGCAGTACTTC.

This sequence joins TRBV6-2 or TRBV6-3 and TRBJ1-2; tentative D call: TRBD1 (5 bases). The CDR3 is made up of 14 amino acids. Germline V gene lookup returns CDR1 MNHEY and CDR2 SVGEGT. Trimming stripped 0 bases from V and 7 bases from J, with 12 bases between. CDR3 residues: CASSYSQGLGGYTF. In DNA form, the CDR3 reads TGTGCCAGCAGTTACTCCCAGGGTTTGGGTGGCTACACCTTC.

Only one count was recorded for this clone. This sequence joins TRBV7-8 and TRBJ2-7; 11 nucleotides align to TRBD2. The junction had 6 bases not matched to a gene; V was cut back by 3 bases and J by 5 bases. Germline CDR1 SGHVS, CDR2 FQNEAQ. CDR3 length: 15 amino acids. This CDR3 is CASSFLAGGLDEQYV. For the CDR3, the DNA is TGTGCCAGCAGCTTTTTAGCGGGAGGGCTAGACGAGCAGTACGTC.